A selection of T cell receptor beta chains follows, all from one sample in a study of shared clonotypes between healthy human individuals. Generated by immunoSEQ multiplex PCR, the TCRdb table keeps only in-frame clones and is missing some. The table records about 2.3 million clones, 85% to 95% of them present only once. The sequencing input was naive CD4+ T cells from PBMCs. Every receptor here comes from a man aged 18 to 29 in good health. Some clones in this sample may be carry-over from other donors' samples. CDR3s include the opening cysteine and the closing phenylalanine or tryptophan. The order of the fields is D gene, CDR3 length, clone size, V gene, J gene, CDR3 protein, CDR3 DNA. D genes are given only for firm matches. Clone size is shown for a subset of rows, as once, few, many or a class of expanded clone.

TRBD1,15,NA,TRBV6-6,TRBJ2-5,CASRPLGQGGETQYF,TGTGCCAGCAGACCCTTAGGACAGGGAGGTGAGACCCAGTACTTC
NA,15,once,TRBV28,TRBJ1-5,CASSFGGFGNQPQHF,TGTGCCAGCAGTTTCGGGGGTTTCGGCAATCAGCCCCAGCATTTT
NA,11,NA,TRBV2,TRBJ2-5,CASRLEETQYF,TGTGCCAGCAGGTTGGAGGAGACCCAGTACTTC
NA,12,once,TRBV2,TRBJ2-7,CASSAQGYEQYF,TGTGCCAGCAGTGCGCAGGGCTACGAGCAGTACTTC
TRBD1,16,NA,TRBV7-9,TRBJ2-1,CASRLLGQGARNEQFF,TGTGCCAGCAGACTCCTCGGACAGGGGGCGCGTAATGAGCAGTTCTTC
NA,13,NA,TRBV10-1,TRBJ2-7,CASSENPNWEQYF,TGCGCCAGCAGTGAGAACCCAAATTGGGAGCAGTACTTC
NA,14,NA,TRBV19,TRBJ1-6,CASSMPLSPSPLHF,TGTGCCAGTAGTATGCCTCTCTCTCCTTCACCCCTCCACTTT
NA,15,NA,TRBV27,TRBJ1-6,CASSFRQGLDSPLHF,TGTGCCAGCAGCTTCCGGCAGGGGTTAGATTCACCCCTCCACTTT
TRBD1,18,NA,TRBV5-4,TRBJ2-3,CASSSSVPGQGAGDTQYF,TGTGCCAGCAGCTCTTCTGTCCCGGGACAGGGGGCAGGAGATACGCAGTATTTT
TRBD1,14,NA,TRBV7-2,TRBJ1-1,CASSWDRGYIEAFF,TGTGCCAGCAGTTGGGACAGGGGTTACATTGAAGCTTTCTTT
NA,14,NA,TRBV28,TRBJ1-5,CASSLGAGKGPQHF,TGTGCCAGCAGTCTAGGGGCAGGGAAGGGACCCCAGCATTTT
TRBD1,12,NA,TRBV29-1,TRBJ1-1,CSVGTARTSAFF,TGCAGCGTCGGGACAGCTCGAACGTCAGCTTTCTTT
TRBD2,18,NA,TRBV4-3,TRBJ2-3,CASSQNRAGGRPTDTQYF,TGCGCCAGCAGCCAAAACCGGGCGGGCGGGAGGCCCACAGATACGCAGTATTTT
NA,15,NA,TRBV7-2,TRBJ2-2,CASSLQGLGTGELFF,TGTGCCAGCAGCTTACAGGGGCTGGGCACCGGGGAGCTGTTTTTT
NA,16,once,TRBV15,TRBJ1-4,CATSRDPNRYNEKLFF,TGTGCCACCAGCAGAGATCCAAACAGATATAATGAAAAACTGTTTTTT
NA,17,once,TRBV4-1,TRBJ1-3,CASSQQLWAYSGNTIYF,TGCGCCAGCAGCCAACAGCTATGGGCTTACTCTGGAAACACCATATATTTT
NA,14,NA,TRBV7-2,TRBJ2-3,CASSLEGGVDTQYF,TGTGCCAGCAGCTTAGAAGGTGGGGTAGATACGCAGTATTTT
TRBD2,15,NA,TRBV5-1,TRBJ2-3,CASSAGGPGGDTQYF,TGCGCCAGCAGCGCCGGCGGTCCCGGGGGGGATACGCAGTATTTT
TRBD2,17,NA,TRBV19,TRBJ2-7,CASSIVAGLGGSYEQYF,TGTGCCAGTAGTATAGTGGCCGGACTAGGAGGCTCCTACGAGCAGTACTTC
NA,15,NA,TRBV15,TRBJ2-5,CATSRPRDSQETQYF,TGTGCCACCAGCAGACCTAGAGACAGTCAAGAGACCCAGTACTTC
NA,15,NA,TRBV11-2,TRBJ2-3,CASSLNGLVVDTQYF,TGTGCCAGCAGCTTAAATGGACTCGTTGTGGATACGCAGTATTTT
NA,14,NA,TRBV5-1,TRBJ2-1,CASSQAGIGDEQFF,TGCGCCAGCAGCCAGGCCGGGATTGGCGATGAGCAGTTCTTC